These 23 T cell receptor beta chains were sequenced from one sample in a study of beta chain features in type 1 diabetes. General study points: Shortening of TCRB CDR3s, moderate but significant, appeared in all four CD4+ subsets of Type 1 diabetes patients.

What was sequenced were expressed TCRB transcripts, since all of the isolated RNA had been reverse transcribed. Using immunoSEQ multiplex PCR, the repertoire was profiled, and TCRdb retains in-frame clones only, with some absent. The table records hundreds of thousands of clones, 13% of them present only once. Their cognate antigens are unknown. Material for sequencing was naive CD4+ T cells from blood. Receptor source: a man aged 18 to 29 with type 1 diabetes.

The CDR3 DNA follows: TGTGCCAGCAGCCAAGATCTCTTAAGGGGCGGCAGGGAGTCTGGCTACACCTTC. Translation: CASSQDLLRGGRESGYTF. The gene calls are TRBV4-2 and TRBJ1-2; a possible D gene is TRBD1 (5 bases). V was clipped by 0 bases and J by 7 bases, with 24 bases between them. Germline V CDR1 and CDR2: LGHNA, YNFKEQ. This CDR3 comprises 18 residues.

This clone occurred a few times. The rearrangement uses TRBV19 and TRBJ2-5, with 7 bases aligning to TRBD1. From germline, CDR1 is LNHDA and CDR2 SQIVND (reference sequence). The CDR3 length is 13 residues. Germline trimming cut 5 bases from V and 5 bases from J; bases unmatched to any gene: 5. The CDR3 region is CASSPGTVETQYF. The DNA for the CDR3 is TGTGCCAGTAGTCCCGGGACAGTGGAGACCCAGTACTTC.

This chain connects TRBV30 to TRBJ2-7, with TRBD1 matching over 8 bases. The CDR3 totals 14 residues. The V and J ends lost 3 bases and 4 bases, in that order; junction bases with no gene match: 8. The germline V gene encodes CDR1 GTSNPN and CDR2 SVGIG (reference sequence). The CDR3 nucleotides are TGTGCCTGGAGCGCCGGGACAGGACGGTACGAGCAGTACTTC. Translated, it gives CAWSAGTGRYEQYF.

The gene calls are TRBV6-1 and TRBJ2-7; 7 nucleotides line up with TRBD1. The germline gives CDR1 MNHNS, CDR2 SASEGT. V dropped 6 bases and J dropped 5; count of bases not matched to a gene: 4. The CDR3 sequence is 12 residues long. The DNA for the CDR3 is TGTGCCAGCAGCATTACAGGGGACGAGCAGTACTTC. Protein product: CASSITGDEQYF.

This clone turned up a few times. The chain combines TRBV19 with TRBJ2-7; D is undetermined. The CDR3 length is 14 residues. The ends were cut back, 0 bases at V and 2 bases at J, with 8 bases in the middle. Germline lookup yields CDR1 LNHDA and CDR2 SQIVND (reference sequence). The CDR3 sequence: CASSIDLTAYEQYF. The CDR3 DNA reads as TGTGCCAGTAGTATAGATCTAACAGCCTACGAGCAGTACTTC.

The rearrangement uses TRBV7-8 and TRBJ1-6, with D perhaps matching TRBD1 (6 bases). The CDR3 is made up of 15 amino acids. The V end lost 5 bases, the J end lost 8 bases, and 16 bases lay between the germline ends. Germline V gene sequence: CDR1 SGHVS, CDR2 FQNEAQ. The CDR3 loop reads CASSGSGHRDSPLHF. For the CDR3, the DNA is TGTGCCAGCAGCGGGTCCGGACACAGGGATTCACCCCTCCACTTT.

This clone was found a few times. This chain joins TRBV19 and TRBJ2-1; 11 bases are shared with TRBD2. Per germline, CDR1 LNHDA and CDR2 SQIVND (reference sequence). The CDR3 sequence is 14 residues long. Losses at the gene ends were 5 bases for V and 10 bases for J; bases not matched to a gene: 7. CDR3 in DNA: TGTGCCAGTAGTTTTAGCGGGGGGGCAGCAGAGCAGTTCTTC. Its translation is CASSFSGGAAEQFF.

Only a few counts were recorded for this clone. This CDR3 fails to terminate in the conserved phenylalanine or tryptophan, so it likely reflects a read error. Because the CDR3's place on the DNA is in doubt, the DNA is left out and the CDR3 is given as listed by TCRdb. The chain has TRBV10-3 and TRBJ1-2. The CDR3 spans 10 residues, counting both ends. CDR1 is ENHRY, CDR2 SYGVKD, per germline. The CDR3 is CALLGTRGAV.

In this sample, this clone turned up a few times. The gene calls are TRBV28 and TRBJ2-5, with D possibly TRBD2 on 6 matching bases. Trimming stripped 4 bases from V and 2 bases from J, with 8 bases between. Germline-derived CDR1 and CDR2 are MDHEN and SYDVKM. The CDR3 has 13 residues. This CDR3 reads CASSSGGQETQYF. CDR3 DNA: TGTGCCAGCAGTTCCGGAGGGCAAGAGACCCAGTACTTC.

This chain joins TRBV2 and TRBJ2-7; D remains ambiguous. CDR3 length: 12 amino acids. Looked up from germline, CDR1 is SNHLY and CDR2 is FYNNEI. The V end was cut by 6 bases, the J end by 5 bases, with 11 bases between. DNA for the CDR3: TGTGCCAGCAGCGAACAGCGTAACGAGCAGTACTTC. This encodes CASSEQRNEQYF.

The rearrangement uses TRBV30 and TRBJ1-2; the D gene is possibly TRBD1 (6 bases). V was pared by 3 bases and J by 11 bases, with 19 bases between. Germline V CDR1 and CDR2: GTSNPN, SVGIG (reference sequence). This CDR3 contains 13 residues. CDR3 protein: CAWRATGPEKYTF. CDR3 bases: TGTGCCTGGAGAGCCACAGGGCCCGAAAAGTACACCTTC. Full variable domain (remainder filled in from reference TRBV30 and TRBJ1-2): SQTIHQWPATLVQPVGSPLSLECTVEGTSNPNLYWYRQAAGRGLQLLFYSVGIGQISSEVPQNLSASRPQDRQFILSSKKLLLSDSGFYLCAWRATGPEKYTFGSGTRLTVV.

V is TRBV18 and J is TRBJ1-5, with TRBD1 matching 7 bases. This CDR3 region has 17 residues. Germline-derived CDR1 and CDR2 are KGHSH and LQKENI. V lost 1 base to trimming and J lost 3 bases; unmatched junction nucleotides: 9. CDR3 coding DNA: TGTGCCAGCTCACCACGGGGGGCCACAGGGGCCAATCAGCCCCAGCATTTT. This translates into CASSPRGATGANQPQHF.

The sample holds a few counts of this clone. The chain has TRBV5-1 and TRBJ2-1; no firm D call. V was cut by 0 bases and J by 8 bases, with 12 bases left in between. The CDR3 sequence is 14 residues long. From germline, CDR1 is SGHRS and CDR2 YFSETQ. The CDR3 spells CASSLDKPNYEQFF. The CDR3 DNA sequence: TGCGCCAGCAGCTTGGACAAGCCGAACTATGAGCAGTTCTTC.

Comment on this clone: In the same sample, other DNA sequences code for this CDR3. This chain links TRBV9 with TRBJ2-1; D might be TRBD1 (6 bases). Trimming cost V 2 bases and J 0 bases, with 6 bases left between them. Germline V gene data show CDR1 as SGDLS and CDR2 as YYNGEE. The CDR3 is 14 amino acids. DNA for the CDR3: TGTGCCAGCAGCGTGGGGGCCTCCTACAATGAGCAGTTCTTC. Amino acid sequence: CASSVGASYNEQFF.

The V and J genes are TRBV9 and TRBJ1-4, with 9 bases aligning to TRBD1. The V and J ends lost 4 bases and 3 bases, in that order; junction bases with no gene match: 4. Germline V gene sequence: CDR1 SGDLS, CDR2 YYNGEE. This CDR3 contains 15 residues. The CDR3 spells CASSIRTGANEKLFF. The CDR3 DNA reads as TGTGCCAGCAGCATCCGGACAGGGGCTAATGAAAAACTGTTTTTT.

A few counts support this clone. The chain employs TRBV30 and TRBJ2-2, with 11 bases fitting TRBD2. This CDR3 contains 16 residues. V lost 6 bases, J lost 7 bases, and 13 bases stayed unmatched. In germline, CDR1 is GTSNPN, CDR2 SVGIG (reference sequence). DNA for the CDR3: TGTGCCTGCCCCAAGGGCCTAGCGGGGGGCGGCGGGGAGCTGTTTTTT. Its translation is CACPKGLAGGGGELFF.

This chain uses TRBV10-2 with TRBJ1-6; D ambiguous. The CDR3 runs 15 residues. CDR1 and CDR2 (germline): WSHSY, SAAADI. The germline V and J ends were trimmed by 6 bases and 9 bases, with 18 bases remaining between them. CDR3 in DNA: TGCGCCAGCAGCTTGTCCGAGGGCGGTGGTTCACCCCTCCACTTT. Translation gives CASSLSEGGGSPLHF.

The chain joins TRBV30 to TRBJ1-4; tentatively, D is TRBD1 (5 bases). The CDR3 runs 14 residues. The germline V gene encodes CDR1 GTSNPN and CDR2 SVGIG (reference sequence). The ends were cut back, 4 bases at V and 0 bases at J, with 9 bases in the middle. The CDR3 nucleotides are TGTGCCTGGACTTCAGGGTCAACTAATGAAAAACTGTTTTTT. It codes for CAWTSGSTNEKLFF.

The chain combines TRBV28 with TRBJ2-3, with TRBD1 matching over 12 bases. This CDR3 has 15 residues. Per germline, CDR1 MDHEN and CDR2 SYDVKM. V gave up 8 bases and J gave up 2 bases; unmatched junction bases: 5. CDR3 amino acids: CASPPGQGATDTQYF. Written as DNA, the CDR3 is TGTGCCAGCCCGCCGGGACAGGGGGCCACAGATACGCAGTATTTT.

The genes are TRBV5-6 and TRBJ1-1, with D perhaps TRBD1 (5 bases). This CDR3 contains 16 residues. V lost 0 bases, J lost 1 base, and 13 bases lay in between. Germline-derived CDR1 and CDR2 are SGHDT and YYEEEE. In DNA, the CDR3 is TGTGCCAGCAGCTTGGGGGTCAGGGATCGGAACACTGAAGCTTTCTTT. Amino acids: CASSLGVRDRNTEAFF.

The table lists this clone with a few counts. This chain uses TRBV27 with TRBJ1-6, with 8 bases identical to TRBD1. The CDR3 totals 16 residues. The V gene's germline CDR1 is MNHEY and CDR2 SMNVEV (reference sequence). With V trimmed by 3 bases and J by 8 bases, 9 bases remained unmatched. The CDR3 DNA reads TGTGCCAGCAGTTTTCTCCTTGACAGGGGTGATTCACCCCTCCACTTT. Translated: CASSFLLDRGDSPLHF.

The chain joins TRBV10-3 to TRBJ1-1; a weak D match, TRBD1 (5 bases). From germline, CDR1 is ENHRY and CDR2 SYGVKD. Trimming stripped 1 base from V and 1 base from J, with 16 bases between. This CDR3 contains 17 residues. The CDR3, as DNA: TGTGCCATCAGTGAGTTTATCTCCCTCGACAGGAACACTGAAGCTTTCTTT. It translates to CAISEFISLDRNTEAFF.

As concerns this clone: One end of the junction is discordant with germline, which a read error may explain. Other DNA sequences in this specimen translate into the identical CDR3. The chain has TRBV10-3 and TRBJ2-5; unclear D gene. CDR3 length equals 13 residues. Germline lookup yields CDR1 ENHRY and CDR2 SYGVKD. The CDR3 sequence: CAISEVQQETQYF. The CDR3 coding sequence is TGTGCCATCAGTGAGGTACAGCAAGAGACTCAGTACTTC.